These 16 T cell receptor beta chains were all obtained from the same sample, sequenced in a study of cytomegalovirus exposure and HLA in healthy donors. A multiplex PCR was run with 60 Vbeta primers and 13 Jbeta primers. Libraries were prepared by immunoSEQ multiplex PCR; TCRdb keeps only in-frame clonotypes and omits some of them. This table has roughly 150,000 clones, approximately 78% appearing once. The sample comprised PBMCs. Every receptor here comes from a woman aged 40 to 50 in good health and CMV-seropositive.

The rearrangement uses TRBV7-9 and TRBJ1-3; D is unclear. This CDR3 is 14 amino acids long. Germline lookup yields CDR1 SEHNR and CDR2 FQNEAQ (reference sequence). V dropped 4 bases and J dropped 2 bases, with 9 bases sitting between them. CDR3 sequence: CASSSGGTGNTIYF. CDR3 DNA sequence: TGTGCCAGCAGCTCTGGAGGGACTGGAAACACCATATATTTT.

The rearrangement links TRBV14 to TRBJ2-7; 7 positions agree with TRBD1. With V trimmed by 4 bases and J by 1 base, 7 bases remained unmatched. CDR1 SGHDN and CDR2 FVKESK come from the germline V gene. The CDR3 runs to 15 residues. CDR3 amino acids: CASSPWDRNSYEQYF. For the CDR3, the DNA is TGTGCCAGCAGCCCTTGGGACAGAAATTCCTACGAGCAGTACTTC.

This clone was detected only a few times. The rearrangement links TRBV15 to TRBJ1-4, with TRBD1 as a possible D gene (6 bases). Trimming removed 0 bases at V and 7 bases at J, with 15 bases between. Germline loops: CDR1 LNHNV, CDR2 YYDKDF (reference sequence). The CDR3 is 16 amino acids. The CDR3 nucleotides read TGTGCCACCAGCAGAGATCCAGGGGCTTTGAGTGAAAAACTGTTTTTT. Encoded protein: CATSRDPGALSEKLFF. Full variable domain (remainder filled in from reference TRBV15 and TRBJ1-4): DAMVIQNPRYQVTQFGKPVTLSCSQTLNHNVMYWYQQKSSQAPKLLFHYYDKDFNNEADTPDNFQSRRPNTSFCFLDIRSPGLGDTAMYLCATSRDPGALSEKLFFGSGTQLSVL.

CDR3: CASSPGTGNREQYF. CDR3 nucleotide sequence: TGCGCCAGCAGCCCCGGGACAGGGAATCGCGAGCAGTACTTC. This rearrangement joins TRBV4-1 to TRBJ2-7; 9 bases line up with TRBD1. With 4 bases clipped from V and 6 bases from J, the junction kept 7 bases outside the gene matches. The CDR3 runs to 14 residues. Germline V gene sequence: CDR1 MGHRA, CDR2 YSYEKL.

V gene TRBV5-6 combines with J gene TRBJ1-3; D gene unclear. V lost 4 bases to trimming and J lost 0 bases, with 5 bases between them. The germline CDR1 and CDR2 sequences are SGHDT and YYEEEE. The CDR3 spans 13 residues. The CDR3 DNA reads TGTGCCAGCAGCCCACACTCTGGAAACACCATATATTTT. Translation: CASSPHSGNTIYF.

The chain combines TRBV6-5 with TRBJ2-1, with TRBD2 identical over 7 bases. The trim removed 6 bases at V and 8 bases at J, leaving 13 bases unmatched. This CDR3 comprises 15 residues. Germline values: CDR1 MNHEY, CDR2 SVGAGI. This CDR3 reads CASRSPAGSLDEQFF. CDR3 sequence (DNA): TGTGCCAGCAGATCTCCAGCGGGAAGTTTAGATGAGCAGTTCTTC.

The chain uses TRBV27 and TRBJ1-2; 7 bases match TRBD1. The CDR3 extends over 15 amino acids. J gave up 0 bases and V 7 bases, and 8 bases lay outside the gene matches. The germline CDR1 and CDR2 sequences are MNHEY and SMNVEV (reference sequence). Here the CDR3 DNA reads TGTGCCAGCAAGGGGACAGCTCCTTCTAACTATGGCTACACCTTC. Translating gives CASKGTAPSNYGYTF.

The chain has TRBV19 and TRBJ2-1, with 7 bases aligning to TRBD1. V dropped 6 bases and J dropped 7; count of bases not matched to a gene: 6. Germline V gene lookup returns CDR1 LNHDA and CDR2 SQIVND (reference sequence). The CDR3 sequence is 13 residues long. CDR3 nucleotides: TGTGCCAGTAGCACCGGGACAGTTAATGAGCAGTTCTTC. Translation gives CASSTGTVNEQFF.

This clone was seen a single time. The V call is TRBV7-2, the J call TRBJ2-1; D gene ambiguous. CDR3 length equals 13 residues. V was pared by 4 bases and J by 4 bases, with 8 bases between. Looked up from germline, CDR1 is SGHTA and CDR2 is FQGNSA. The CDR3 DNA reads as TGTGCCAGCAGCTCGCCCGGGTACAATGAGCAGTTCTTC. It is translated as CASSSPGYNEQFF.

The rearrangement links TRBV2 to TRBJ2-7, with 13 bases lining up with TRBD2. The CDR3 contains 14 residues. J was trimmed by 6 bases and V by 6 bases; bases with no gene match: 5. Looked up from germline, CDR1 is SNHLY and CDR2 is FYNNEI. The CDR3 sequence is CASRTGLAGSEQYF. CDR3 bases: TGTGCCAGCAGAACGGGACTAGCGGGAAGCGAGCAGTACTTC.

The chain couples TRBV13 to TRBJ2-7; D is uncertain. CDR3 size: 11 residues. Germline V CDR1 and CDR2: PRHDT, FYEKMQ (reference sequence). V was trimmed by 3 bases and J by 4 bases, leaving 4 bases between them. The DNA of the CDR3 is TGTGCCAGCAGCTTCTTTTACGAGCAGTACTTC. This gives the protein CASSFFYEQYF.

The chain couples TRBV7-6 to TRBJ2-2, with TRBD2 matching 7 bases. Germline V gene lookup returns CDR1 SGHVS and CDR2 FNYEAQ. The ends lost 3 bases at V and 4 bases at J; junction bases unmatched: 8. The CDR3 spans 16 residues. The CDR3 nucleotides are TGTGCCAGCAGCTTCGGGGGGACCCTTAGCACCGGGGAGCTGTTTTTT. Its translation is CASSFGGTLSTGELFF.

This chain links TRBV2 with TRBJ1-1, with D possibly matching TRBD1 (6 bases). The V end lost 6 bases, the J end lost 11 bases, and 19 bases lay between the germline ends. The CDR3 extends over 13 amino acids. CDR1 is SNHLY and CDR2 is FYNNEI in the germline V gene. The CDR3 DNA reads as TGTGCCAGCAGCTTCACCGGACAGCTATGGGCTTTCTTT. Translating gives CASSFTGQLWAFF.

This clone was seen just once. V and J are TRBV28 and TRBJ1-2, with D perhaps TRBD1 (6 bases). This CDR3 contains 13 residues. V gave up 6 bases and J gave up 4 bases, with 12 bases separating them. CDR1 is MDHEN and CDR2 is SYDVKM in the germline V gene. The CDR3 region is CASRPGVAYGYTF. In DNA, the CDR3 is TGTGCCAGCAGGCCAGGGGTGGCCTATGGCTACACCTTC.

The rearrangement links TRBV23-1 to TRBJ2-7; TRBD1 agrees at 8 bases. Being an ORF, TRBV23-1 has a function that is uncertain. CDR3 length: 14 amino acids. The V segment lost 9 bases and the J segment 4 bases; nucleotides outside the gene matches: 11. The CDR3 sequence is CARTRGTGLYEQYF. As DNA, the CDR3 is TGCGCCAGAACCCGTGGGACAGGCCTATACGAGCAGTACTTC.

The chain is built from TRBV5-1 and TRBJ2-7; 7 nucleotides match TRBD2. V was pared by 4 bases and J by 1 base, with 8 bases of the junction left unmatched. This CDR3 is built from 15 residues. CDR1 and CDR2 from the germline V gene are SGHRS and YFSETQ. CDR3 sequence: CASSPLGGGSYEQYF. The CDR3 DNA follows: TGCGCCAGCAGCCCTTTGGGGGGAGGGTCCTACGAGCAGTACTTC.